In its sample, the clone carrying this T cell receptor beta chain was seen a few times. Its antigen remains unknown. CDR3 length: 16 residues. With 2 bases clipped from V and 4 bases from J, the junction kept 9 bases outside the gene matches. The germline gives CDR1 SGDLS, CDR2 YYNGEE. Every bit of the isolated RNA underwent reverse transcription, so sequencing read expressed TCRB transcripts. Method: immunoSEQ multiplex PCR; TCRdb's copy keeps in-frame clones and lacks some. The table lists under 150,000 clones, around 16% of them singletons. This sample was taken from a study of beta chain features in type 1 diabetes. Study as a whole: On cell yields, gender and age, patients and healthy donors were similar.

The authors took one heparinised blood draw, averaging about 110 mL, from each donor. Sorting gave populations that all exceeded 98% purity. Findings and limits, study-wide: A moderate, significant TCRB CDR3 shortening appeared in type 1 diabetes across four CD4+ subsets. A closer apparent resemblance between naive, central memory and Treg TCRB repertoires was seen in patients than in healthy donors.

This TCR was sampled from a young man with type 1 diabetes. The sequencing sample was made of central memory CD4+ T cells from blood. V is TRBV9 and J is TRBJ2-1; 7 nucleotides line up with TRBD2. DNA for the CDR3: TGTGCCAGCAGCGTCCGCCCGGGCGGGGGATACAATGAGCAGTTCTTC. Protein: CASSVRPGGGYNEQFF.